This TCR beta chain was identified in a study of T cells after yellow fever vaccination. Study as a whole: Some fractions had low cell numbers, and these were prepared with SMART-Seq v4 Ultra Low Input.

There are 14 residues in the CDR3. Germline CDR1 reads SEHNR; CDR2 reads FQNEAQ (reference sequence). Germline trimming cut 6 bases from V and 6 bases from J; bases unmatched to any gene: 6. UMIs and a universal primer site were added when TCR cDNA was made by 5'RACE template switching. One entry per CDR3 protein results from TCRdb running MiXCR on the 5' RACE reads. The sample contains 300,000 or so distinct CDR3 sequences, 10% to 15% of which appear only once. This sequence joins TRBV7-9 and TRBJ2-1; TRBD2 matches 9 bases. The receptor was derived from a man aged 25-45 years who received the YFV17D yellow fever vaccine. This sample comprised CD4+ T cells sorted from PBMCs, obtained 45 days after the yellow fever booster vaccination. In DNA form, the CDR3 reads TGTGCCAGCAGGACTAGACTAGCGGCCAATGAGCAGTTCTTC. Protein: CASRTRLAANEQFF.